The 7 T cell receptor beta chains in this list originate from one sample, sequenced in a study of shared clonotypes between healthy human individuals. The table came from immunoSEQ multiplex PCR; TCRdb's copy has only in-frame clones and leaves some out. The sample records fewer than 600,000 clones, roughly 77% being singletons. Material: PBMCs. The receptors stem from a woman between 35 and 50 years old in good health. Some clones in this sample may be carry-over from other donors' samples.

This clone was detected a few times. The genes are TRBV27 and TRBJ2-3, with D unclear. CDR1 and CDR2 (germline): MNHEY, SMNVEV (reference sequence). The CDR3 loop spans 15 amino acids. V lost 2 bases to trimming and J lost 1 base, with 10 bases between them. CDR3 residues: CASSLDLRGTDTQYF. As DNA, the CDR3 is TGTGCCAGCAGTTTAGACCTTCGGGGCACAGATACGCAGTATTTT.

The CDR3 loop reads CASSLGDYSYNEQFF. DNA for the CDR3: TGTGCCAGCAGCTTAGGAGATTACTCCTACAATGAGCAGTTCTTC. The chain is built from TRBV7-9 and TRBJ2-1; D is ambiguous. The CDR3 has 15 amino acids. CDR1 is SEHNR, CDR2 FQNEAQ, per germline (reference sequence). V was pared by 1 base and J by 0 bases, with 7 bases between.

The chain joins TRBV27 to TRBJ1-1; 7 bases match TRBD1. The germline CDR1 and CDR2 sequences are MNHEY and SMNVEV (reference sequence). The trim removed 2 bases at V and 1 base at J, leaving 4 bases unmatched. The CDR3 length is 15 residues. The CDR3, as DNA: TGTGCCAGCAGTTTAGACAGGGTGGGGAACACTGAAGCTTTCTTT. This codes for CASSLDRVGNTEAFF.

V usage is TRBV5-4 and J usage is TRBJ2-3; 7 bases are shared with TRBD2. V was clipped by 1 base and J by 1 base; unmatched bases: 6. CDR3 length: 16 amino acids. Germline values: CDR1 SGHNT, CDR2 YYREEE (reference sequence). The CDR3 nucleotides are TGTGCCAGCAGCTTGAGGGCTAGCGGAGGCACAGATACGCAGTATTTT. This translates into CASSLRASGGTDTQYF.

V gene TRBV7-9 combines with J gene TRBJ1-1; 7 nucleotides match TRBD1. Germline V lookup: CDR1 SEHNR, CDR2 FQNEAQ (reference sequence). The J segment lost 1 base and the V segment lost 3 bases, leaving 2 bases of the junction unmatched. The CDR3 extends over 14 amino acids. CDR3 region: CASSLGQPNTEAFF. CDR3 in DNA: TGTGCCAGCAGCTTGGGACAGCCGAACACTGAAGCTTTCTTT.

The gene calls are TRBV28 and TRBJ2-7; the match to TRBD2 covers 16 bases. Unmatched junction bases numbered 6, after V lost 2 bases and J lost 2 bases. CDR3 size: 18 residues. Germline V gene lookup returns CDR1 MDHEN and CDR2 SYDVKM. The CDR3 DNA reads TGTGCCAGCAGTTTAGGGACTAGCGGGAGGGGGGTAGCCTACGAGCAGTACTTC. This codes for CASSLGTSGRGVAYEQYF.

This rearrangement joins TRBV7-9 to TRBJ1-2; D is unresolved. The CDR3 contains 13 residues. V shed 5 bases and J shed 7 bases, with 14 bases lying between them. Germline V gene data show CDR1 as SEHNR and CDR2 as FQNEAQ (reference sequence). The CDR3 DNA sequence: TGTGCCAGCAGCCCGACAAGGGAGGGTGGCTACACCTTC. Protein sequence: CASSPTREGGYTF.